Listed below are T cell receptor beta chains from one sample, sequenced in a study of somatic mutations in cytotoxic T cells in rheumatoid arthritis. The assay was immunoSEQ multiplex PCR, and TCRdb's table has in-frame clones only and misses some. In the table there are roughly 15,000 clones, about four fifths of which are singletons. Sequenced sample: CD8+ T cells sorted from blood. These receptors all stem from an adult with rheumatoid arthritis. CDR3s include the opening cysteine and the closing phenylalanine or tryptophan. Each record gives: V gene, J gene, D gene, clone size, CDR3 DNA, CDR3 protein. D genes are given only for firm matches. Size is omitted from some rows. Given values are once, few, many or a class for expanded clones.

>TRBV14|TRBJ2-7|.|.
TGTGCCAGCAGCCAAGATTCCCCTTTTTCCTACGAGCAGTACTTC
CASSQDSPFSYEQYF
>TRBV20-1|TRBJ1-2|.|.
TGCAGTGCCGAAGCGGGCTATGGCTACACCTTC
CSAEAGYGYTF
>TRBV19|TRBJ1-1|.|.
TGTGCCAGTAGTATAGTTGGGCAGGGCGGCACTGAAGCTTTCTTT
CASSIVGQGGTEAFF
>TRBV2|TRBJ1-5|.|.
TGTGCCAGCAGTGAATATCCAGGAACTAGCAATCAGCCCCAGCATTTT
CASSEYPGTSNQPQHF
>TRBV27|TRBJ1-3|.|.
TGTGCCAGCAGTTTATCCAGCGGGTTTGGAAACACCATATATTTT
CASSLSSGFGNTIYF
>TRBV5-4|TRBJ2-2|.|.
TGTGCCAGCAGCCTTCGGACGGGCACCGGGGAGCTGTTTTTT
CASSLRTGTGELFF
>TRBV19|TRBJ2-2|.|.
TGTGCCAGTACCCCAGTGTGGGCAGGGCAGAACACCGGGGAGCTGTTTTTT
CASTPVWAGQNTGELFF
>TRBV6-1|TRBJ2-1|TRBD1|.
TGTGCCAGCAGTGAAGCGACACCGGGACAGGGAATGGGCAATGAGCAGTTCTTC
CASSEATPGQGMGNEQFF
>TRBV7-6|TRBJ2-7|TRBD2|few
TGTGCCAGCAGCCCCGGGACTAGCGGAGCCTACGAGCAGTACTTC
CASSPGTSGAYEQYF
>TRBV10-2|TRBJ1-4|.|few
TGCGCCAGCAGTGTGGGAGAATCAGATGAAAAACTGTTTTTT
CASSVGESDEKLFF
>TRBV16|TRBJ2-7|.|.
TGTGCCAGCAGCCAATCAGGGGGTTTTCGGGTCTACGAGCAGTACTTC
CASSQSGGFRVYEQYF
>TRBV29-1|TRBJ2-2|TRBD2|.
TGCAGCGTTGTACTAGCGGGGGGGCCCGGGGAGCTGTTTTTT
CSVVLAGGPGELFF
>TRBV5-6|TRBJ1-2|TRBD1|.
TGTGCCAGCAGCCCAGGACAGGGCCACTATGGCTACACCTTC
CASSPGQGHYGYTF